This T cell receptor (beta chain) was sequenced during a study of cytomegalovirus exposure and HLA in healthy donors. A multiplex PCR was run with 60 Vbeta primers and 13 Jbeta primers. Profiled with immunoSEQ multiplex PCR; TCRdb holds only in-frame clones, not every one. The sample lists approximately 100,000 clones; about 76% were seen once. In germline, CDR1 is LNHNV, CDR2 YYDKDF (reference sequence). The CDR3 extends over 13 amino acids. Trimming cost V 3 bases and J 10 bases, with 13 bases left between them. The sequenced sample consisted of PBMCs. The J gene is TRBJ2-1, the V gene TRBV15; D might be TRBD2 (6 bases). The receptor was derived from a woman in her thirties or forties in good health and CMV-seropositive. The CDR3 loop is CATSRPPGEEQFF. CDR3 coding DNA: TGTGCCACCAGCAGGCCTCCGGGGGAGGAGCAGTTCTTC. The whole variable domain, remainder taken from reference TRBV15 and TRBJ2-1, is DAMVIQNPRYQVTQFGKPVTLSCSQTLNHNVMYWYQQKSSQAPKLLFHYYDKDFNNEADTPDNFQSRRPNTSFCFLDIRSPGLGDTAMYLCATSRPPGEEQFFGPGTRLTVL.